The 11 T cell receptor beta chains below come from one sample, sequenced in a study of OX40 agonist ivuxolimab in advanced cancers. The assay was immunoSEQ multiplex PCR, and TCRdb's table has in-frame clones only and misses some. This table holds roughly 59,000 clones, 80% to 95% found once. The specimen was CD4+ or CD8+ T cells sorted from blood, collected in a trial of the OX40 agonist ivuxolimab. The source of these receptors is an adult with an advanced solid tumor such as melanoma, head and neck, liver or kidney cancer.

The chain joins TRBV9 to TRBJ2-3; 9 positions match TRBD2. Germline CDR1 and CDR2: SGDLS and YYNGEE. CDR3 size: 15 residues. Trimming cost V 2 bases and J 6 bases; bases outside gene matches: 7. The CDR3 coding sequence is TGTGCCAGCAGCGTCGATCTAGCGGGACCCGATACGCAGTATTTT. Translated, it gives CASSVDLAGPDTQYF. The full variable domain, completed using reference TRBV9 and TRBJ2-3, is DSGVTQTPKHLITATGQRVTLRCSPRSGDLSVYWYQQSLDQGLQFLIQYYNGEERAKGNILERFSAQQFPDLHSELNLSSLELGDSALYFCASSVDLAGPDTQYFGPGTRLTVL.

The chain recombines TRBV4-1 with TRBJ2-2; either TRBD1 or TRBD2 may supply D (5 bases each). Trimming left V 3 bases short and J 6 bases short, with 17 bases between. Germline CDR1 and CDR2: MGHRA and YSYEKL. The CDR3 runs to 16 residues. CDR3 in amino acids: CASSHAGTEGSGELFF. The CDR3 DNA is TGCGCCAGCAGCCATGCCGGGACCGAAGGATCCGGGGAGCTGTTTTTT.

The chain couples TRBV6-5 to TRBJ1-2; possible D gene TRBD1, 5 bases. The CDR3 is 13 amino acids. From germline, CDR1 is MNHEY and CDR2 SVGAGI. The ends were cut back, 2 bases at V and 6 bases at J, with 10 bases in the middle. The CDR3, as DNA: TGTGCCAGCAGTTACGCAGGGTTCGATGGCTACACCTTC. Encoded protein: CASSYAGFDGYTF.

V usage is TRBV7-6 and J usage is TRBJ2-5; TRBD2 matches at 12 bases. Per germline, CDR1 SGHVS and CDR2 FNYEAQ. V was pared by 5 bases and J by 2 bases, with 12 bases of the junction left unmatched. The CDR3 contains 18 residues. CDR3 amino acids: CASSLVASGGAKQETQYF. The CDR3 nucleotides read TGTGCCAGCAGCCTAGTGGCTAGCGGGGGGGCAAAGCAAGAGACCCAGTACTTC.

This clone showed up just a few times. No DNA is shown, since the ends of the CDR3 on it are uncertain; the CDR3 is the one TCRdb lists. This chain connects TRBV21-1 to TRBJ2-1; no check of the table's D call, TRBD2, against the DNA was made. TRBV21-1 is labeled a pseudogene. From its first to its last residue, the CDR3 has 16 amino acids. CDR3 sequence: CASSKKDYSCANEQFF.

The J gene is TRBJ1-4, the V gene TRBV19; TRBD1 matches at 7 bases. The CDR3 runs to 13 residues. V dropped 8 bases and J dropped 6; count of bases not matched to a gene: 6. Germline loops: CDR1 LNHDA, CDR2 SQIVND (reference sequence). The CDR3, as DNA: TGTGCCAGTGCGTCAGGGGGGGATGAAAAACTGTTTTTT. Its translation is CASASGGDEKLFF.

The gene calls are TRBV11-2 and TRBJ2-7, with 10 bases aligning to TRBD2. Germline CDR1 is SGHAT and CDR2 is FQNNGV. The V segment lost 6 bases and the J segment 0 bases; nucleotides outside the gene matches: 8. The CDR3 spans 16 residues. CDR3 in amino acids: CASSRSGTSVSYEQYF. DNA of the CDR3: TGTGCCAGCAGTCGTTCCGGGACTAGCGTCTCCTACGAGCAGTACTTC. Variable domain in full (rest from reference TRBV11-2 and TRBJ2-7): EAGVAQSPRYKIIEKRQSVAFWCNPISGHATLYWYQQILGQGPKLLIQFQNNGVVDDSQLPKDRFSAERLKGVDSTLKIQPAKLEDSAVYLCASSRSGTSVSYEQYFGPGTRLTVT.

The chain couples TRBV13 to TRBJ2-7; D is undetermined. The CDR3 runs 13 residues. Trimming stripped 1 base from V and 3 bases from J, with 7 bases between. Germline loops: CDR1 PRHDT, CDR2 FYEKMQ (reference sequence). CDR3 DNA sequence: TGTGCCAGCAGCTTAGAATCTCGCTACGAGCAGTACTTC. The encoded protein is CASSLESRYEQYF.

The chain couples TRBV19 to TRBJ2-7; D perhaps matches TRBD2 (7 bases). Germline-derived CDR1 and CDR2 are LNHDA and SQIVND (reference sequence). The ends were cut back, 6 bases at V and 2 bases at J, with 14 bases in the middle. CDR3 length equals 14 residues. This CDR3 is CASSAGAIPYEQYF. CDR3 coding DNA: TGTGCCAGTAGCGCGGGGGCCATCCCCTACGAGCAGTACTTC.

V usage is TRBV13 and J usage is TRBJ2-1; 11 bases fit TRBD2. Germline CDR1 reads PRHDT; CDR2 reads FYEKMQ (reference sequence). The CDR3 has 15 amino acids. Trimming removed 6 bases from V and 7 bases from J; junction bases left unmatched: 8. The CDR3 sequence is CASSPTGTSGNEQFF. The CDR3 DNA follows: TGTGCCAGCAGTCCCACCGGGACTAGCGGTAATGAGCAGTTCTTC.

V is TRBV19 and J is TRBJ1-1; no clear D. Per the germline V gene, CDR1 is LNHDA and CDR2 is SQIVND (reference sequence). CDR3 length: 13 amino acids. Deletions cut 5 bases from V and 7 bases from J, with 14 bases between. CDR3 in amino acids: CASSYYNQVEAFF. In DNA form, the CDR3 reads TGTGCCAGTAGTTATTACAACCAGGTTGAAGCTTTCTTT. The full variable domain, completed using reference TRBV19 and TRBJ1-1, is DGGITQSPKYLFRKEGQNVTLSCEQNLNHDAMYWYRQDPGQGLRLIYYSQIVNDFQKGDIAEGYSVSREKKESFPLTVTSAQKNPTAFYLCASSYYNQVEAFFGQGTRLTVV.